Below, one T cell receptor beta chain is given with its context. These data originate in a study of cytotoxic CD8 clonotypes in ibrutinib-treated CLL. V dropped 6 bases and J dropped 8; count of bases not matched to a gene: 3. Germline V gives CDR1 MNHNY, CDR2 SVGAGI (reference sequence). This CDR3 has 11 residues. Sequencing used immunoSEQ multiplex PCR; TCRdb keeps in-frame clones, though not all of them. The table shows 45,000 to 55,000 clones, with approximately 50% occurring only once. This TCR was recovered from a human donor with chronic lymphocytic leukemia. The material was PBMCs, obtained after 12 months of ibrutinib treatment. The V and J genes are TRBV6-6 and TRBJ1-1, with 7 bases identical to TRBD1. The DNA of the CDR3 is TGTGCCAGCAGACCACAGGGGGAAGCTTTCTTT. Translating it yields CASRPQGEAFF.